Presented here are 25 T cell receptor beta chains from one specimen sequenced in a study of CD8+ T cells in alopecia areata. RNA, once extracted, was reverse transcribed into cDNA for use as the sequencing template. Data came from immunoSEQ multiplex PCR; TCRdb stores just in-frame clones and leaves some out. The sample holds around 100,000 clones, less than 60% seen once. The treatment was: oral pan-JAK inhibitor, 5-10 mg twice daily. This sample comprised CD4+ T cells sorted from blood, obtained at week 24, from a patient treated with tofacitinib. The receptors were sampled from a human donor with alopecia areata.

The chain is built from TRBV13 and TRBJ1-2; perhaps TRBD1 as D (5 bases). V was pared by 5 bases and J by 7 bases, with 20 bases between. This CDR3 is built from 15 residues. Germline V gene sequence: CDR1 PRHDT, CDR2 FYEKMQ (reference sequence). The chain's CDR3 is CASSARTPPVGGYTF. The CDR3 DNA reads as TGTGCCAGCAGCGCCAGGACACCCCCTGTGGGTGGCTACACCTTC.

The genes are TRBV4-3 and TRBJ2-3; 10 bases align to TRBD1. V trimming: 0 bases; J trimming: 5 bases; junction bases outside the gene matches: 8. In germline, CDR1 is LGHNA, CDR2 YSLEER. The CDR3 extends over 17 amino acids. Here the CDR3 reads CASSQDGTGAALDTQYF. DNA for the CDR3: TGCGCCAGCAGCCAAGATGGGACAGGGGCCGCGCTAGATACGCAGTATTTT.

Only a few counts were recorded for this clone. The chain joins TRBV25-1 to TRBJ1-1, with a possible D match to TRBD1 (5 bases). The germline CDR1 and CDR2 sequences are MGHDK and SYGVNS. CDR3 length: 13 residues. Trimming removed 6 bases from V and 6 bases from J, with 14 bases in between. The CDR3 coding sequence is TGTGCCAGCAGGGACGATCCGGGACCTGAAGCTTTCTTT. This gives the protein CASRDDPGPEAFF.

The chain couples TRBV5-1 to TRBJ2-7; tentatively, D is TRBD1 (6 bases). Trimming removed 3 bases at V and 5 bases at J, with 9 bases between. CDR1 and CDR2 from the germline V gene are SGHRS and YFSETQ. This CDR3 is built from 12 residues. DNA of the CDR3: TGCGCCAGCAGCTCACAGGGCAACGAGCAGTACTTC. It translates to CASSSQGNEQYF.

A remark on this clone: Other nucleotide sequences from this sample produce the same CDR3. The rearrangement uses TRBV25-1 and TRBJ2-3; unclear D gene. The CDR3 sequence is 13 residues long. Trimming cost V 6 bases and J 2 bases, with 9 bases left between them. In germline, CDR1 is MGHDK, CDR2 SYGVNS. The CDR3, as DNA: TGTGCCAGCAGAGATCGGGCCACAGATACGCAGTATTTT. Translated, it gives CASRDRATDTQYF.

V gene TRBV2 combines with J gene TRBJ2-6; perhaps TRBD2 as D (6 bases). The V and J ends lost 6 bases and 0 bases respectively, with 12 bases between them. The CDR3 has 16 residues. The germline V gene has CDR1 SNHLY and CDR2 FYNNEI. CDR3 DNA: TGTGCCAGCAGGGAGGGCGCCAGCTCTGGGGCCAACGTCCTGACTTTC. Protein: CASREGASSGANVLTF. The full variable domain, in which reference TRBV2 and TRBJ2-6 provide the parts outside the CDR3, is EPEVTQTPSHQVTQMGQEVILRCVPISNHLYFYWYRQILGQKVEFLVSFYNNEISEKSEIFDDQFSVERPDGSNFTLKIRSTKLEDSAMYFCASREGASSGANVLTFGAGSRLTVL.

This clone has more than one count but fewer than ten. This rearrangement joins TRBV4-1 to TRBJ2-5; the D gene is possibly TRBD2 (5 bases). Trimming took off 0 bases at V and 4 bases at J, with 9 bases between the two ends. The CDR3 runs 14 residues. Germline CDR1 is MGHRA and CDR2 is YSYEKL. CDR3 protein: CASSQEFRGETQYF. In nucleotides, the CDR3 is TGCGCCAGCAGCCAAGAGTTTCGGGGAGAGACCCAGTACTTC.

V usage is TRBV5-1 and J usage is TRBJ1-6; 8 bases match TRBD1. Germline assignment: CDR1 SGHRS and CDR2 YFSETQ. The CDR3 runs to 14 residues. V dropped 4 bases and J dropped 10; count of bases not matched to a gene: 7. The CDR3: CASSSDRGRSPLHF. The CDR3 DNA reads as TGCGCCAGCAGCAGTGACAGGGGTAGGTCACCCCTCCACTTT. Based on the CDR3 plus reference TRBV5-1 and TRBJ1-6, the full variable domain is KAGVTQTPRYLIKTRGQQVTLSCSPISGHRSVSWYQQTPGQGLQFLFEYFSETQRNKGNFPGRFSGRQFSNSRSEMNVSTLELGDSALYLCASSSDRGRSPLHFGNGTRLTVT.

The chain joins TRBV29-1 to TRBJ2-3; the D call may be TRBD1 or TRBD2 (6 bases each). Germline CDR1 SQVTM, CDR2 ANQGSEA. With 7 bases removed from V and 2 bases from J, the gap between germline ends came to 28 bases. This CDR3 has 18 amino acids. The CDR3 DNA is TGCAGCGCAAGAGGGGGAAGGCCCCGGGGGAAGGACACAGATACGCAGTATTTT. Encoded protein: CSARGGRPRGKDTDTQYF.

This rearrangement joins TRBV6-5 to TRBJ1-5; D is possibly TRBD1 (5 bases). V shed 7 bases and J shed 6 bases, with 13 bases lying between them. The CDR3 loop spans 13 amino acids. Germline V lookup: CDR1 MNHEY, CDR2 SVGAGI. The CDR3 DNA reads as TGTGCCAGCATCAGGGCTCCCCCTCAGCCCCAGCATTTT. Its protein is CASIRAPPQPQHF.

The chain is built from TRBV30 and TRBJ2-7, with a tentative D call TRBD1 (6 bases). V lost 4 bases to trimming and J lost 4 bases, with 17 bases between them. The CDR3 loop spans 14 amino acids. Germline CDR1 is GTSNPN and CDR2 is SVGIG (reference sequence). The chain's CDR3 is CAWTRSTGGYEQYF. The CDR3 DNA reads TGTGCCTGGACCCGTTCGACAGGAGGATACGAGCAGTACTTC. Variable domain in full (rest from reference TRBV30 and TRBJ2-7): SQTIHQWPATLVQPVGSPLSLECTVEGTSNPNLYWYRQAAGRGLQLLFYSVGIGQISSEVPQNLSASRPQDRQFILSSKKLLLSDSGFYLCAWTRSTGGYEQYFGPGTRLTVT.

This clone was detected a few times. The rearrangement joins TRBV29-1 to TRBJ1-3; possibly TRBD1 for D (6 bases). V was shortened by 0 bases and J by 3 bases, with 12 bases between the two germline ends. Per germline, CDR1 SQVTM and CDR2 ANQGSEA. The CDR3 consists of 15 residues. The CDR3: CSVEDRGRGGNTIYF. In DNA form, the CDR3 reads TGCAGCGTTGAAGATCGGGGCAGGGGTGGAAACACCATATATTTT.

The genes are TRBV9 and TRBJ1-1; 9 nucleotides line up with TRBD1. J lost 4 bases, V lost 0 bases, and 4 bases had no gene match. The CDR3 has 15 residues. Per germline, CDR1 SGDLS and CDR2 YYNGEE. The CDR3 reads CASSVVGQGLTEAFF. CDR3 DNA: TGTGCCAGCAGCGTAGTAGGACAGGGGCTCACTGAAGCTTTCTTT.

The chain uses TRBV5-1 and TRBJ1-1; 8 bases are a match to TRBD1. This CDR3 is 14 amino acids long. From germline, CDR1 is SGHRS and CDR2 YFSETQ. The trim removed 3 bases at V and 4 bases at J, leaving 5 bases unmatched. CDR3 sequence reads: CASSYGTGGTEAFF. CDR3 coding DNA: TGCGCCAGCAGCTACGGCACAGGGGGCACTGAAGCTTTCTTT.

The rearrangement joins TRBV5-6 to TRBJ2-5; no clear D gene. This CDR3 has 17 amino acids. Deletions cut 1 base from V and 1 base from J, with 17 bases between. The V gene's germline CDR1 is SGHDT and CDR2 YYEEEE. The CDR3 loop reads CASSLKSPFRSQETQYF. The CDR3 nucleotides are TGTGCCAGCAGCTTGAAGAGTCCGTTCAGGAGCCAAGAGACCCAGTACTTC.

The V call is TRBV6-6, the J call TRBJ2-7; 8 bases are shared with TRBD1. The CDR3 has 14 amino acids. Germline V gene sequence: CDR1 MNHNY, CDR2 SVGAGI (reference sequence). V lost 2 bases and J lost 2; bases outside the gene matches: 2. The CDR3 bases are TGTGCCAGCAGTTACGAACAGGGGGCCTACGAGCAGTACTTC. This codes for CASSYEQGAYEQYF.

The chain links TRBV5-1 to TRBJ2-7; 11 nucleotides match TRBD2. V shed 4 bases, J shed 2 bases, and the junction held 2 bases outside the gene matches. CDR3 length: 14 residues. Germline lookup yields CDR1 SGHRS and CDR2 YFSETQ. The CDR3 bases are TGCGCCAGCAGCGGGACTAGCGGAACCTACGAGCAGTACTTC. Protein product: CASSGTSGTYEQYF.

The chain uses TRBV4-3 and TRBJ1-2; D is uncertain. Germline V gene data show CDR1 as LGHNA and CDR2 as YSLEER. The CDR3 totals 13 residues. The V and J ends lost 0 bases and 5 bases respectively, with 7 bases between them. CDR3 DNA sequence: TGCGCCAGCAGCCAAGATCAACGATATGGCTACACCTTC. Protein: CASSQDQRYGYTF.

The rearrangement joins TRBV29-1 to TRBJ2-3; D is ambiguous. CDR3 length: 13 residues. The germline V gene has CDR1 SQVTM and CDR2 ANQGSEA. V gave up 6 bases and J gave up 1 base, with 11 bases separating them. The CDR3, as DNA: TGCAGCGTCCCCCCTCTGGGCACAGATACGCAGTATTTT. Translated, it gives CSVPPLGTDTQYF.

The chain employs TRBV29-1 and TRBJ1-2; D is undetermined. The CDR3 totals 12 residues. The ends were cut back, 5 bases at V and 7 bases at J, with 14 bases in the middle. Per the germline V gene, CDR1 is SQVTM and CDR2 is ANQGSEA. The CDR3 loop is CSVLSQGTGYTF. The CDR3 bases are TGCAGCGTTCTTTCTCAAGGAACTGGCTACACCTTC.

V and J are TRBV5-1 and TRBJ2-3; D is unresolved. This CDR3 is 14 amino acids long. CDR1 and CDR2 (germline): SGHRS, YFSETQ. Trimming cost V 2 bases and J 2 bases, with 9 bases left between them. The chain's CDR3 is CASSFTAATDTQYF. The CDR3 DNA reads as TGCGCCAGCAGCTTCACGGCGGCCACAGATACGCAGTATTTT.

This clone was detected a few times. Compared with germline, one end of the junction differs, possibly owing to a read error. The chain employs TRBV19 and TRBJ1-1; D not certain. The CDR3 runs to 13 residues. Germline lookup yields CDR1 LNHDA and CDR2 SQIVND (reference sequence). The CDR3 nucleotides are TGTGCCAGTAGTAGGTGGGAGAACGCTGAAGCTTTCTTT. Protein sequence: CASSRWENAEAFF.

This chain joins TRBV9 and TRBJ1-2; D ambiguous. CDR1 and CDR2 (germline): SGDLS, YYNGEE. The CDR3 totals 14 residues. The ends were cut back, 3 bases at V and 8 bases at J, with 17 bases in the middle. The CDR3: CASSAMEGAGGYTF. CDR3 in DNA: TGTGCCAGCAGCGCGATGGAGGGCGCCGGGGGCTACACCTTC.

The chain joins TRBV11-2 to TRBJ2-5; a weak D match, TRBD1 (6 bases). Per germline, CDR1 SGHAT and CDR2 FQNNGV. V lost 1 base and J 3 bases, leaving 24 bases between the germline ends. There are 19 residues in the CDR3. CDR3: CASSLAFERAGAVKETQYF. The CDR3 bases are TGTGCCAGCAGCTTAGCCTTCGAGAGGGCAGGGGCGGTCAAAGAGACCCAGTACTTC. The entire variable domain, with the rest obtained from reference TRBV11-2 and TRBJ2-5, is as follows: EAGVAQSPRYKIIEKRQSVAFWCNPISGHATLYWYQQILGQGPKLLIQFQNNGVVDDSQLPKDRFSAERLKGVDSTLKIQPAKLEDSAVYLCASSLAFERAGAVKETQYFGPGTRLLVL.

The CDR3 here is CASSTQGPAAGYTF. CDR3 in DNA: TGTGCCAGCAGCACCCAGGGCCCGGCGGCTGGCTACACCTTC. This chain uses TRBV7-9 with TRBJ1-2, with a weak D call TRBD1 (5 bases). CDR1 is SEHNR and CDR2 is FQNEAQ in the germline V gene (reference sequence). The CDR3 contains 14 residues. Trimming shortened V by 5 bases and J by 7 bases, and 17 bases separated the two germline ends.